Sequencing of this TCR beta chain was carried out in a study of T cell responses to AZD1222 COVID-19 vaccine. Study-level points and caveats: Only six people who got AZD1222 tested seropositive at baseline. Once two AZD1222 doses were given, Spike-specific TCR breadth and depth went up.

The data were produced by immunoSEQ multiplex PCR, yet TCRdb's version contains in-frame clones alone and is incomplete. The repertoire holds over 110,000 clones, with around 90% as singletons. Germline V gene data show CDR1 as SNHLY and CDR2 as FYNNEI. The CDR3 spans 15 residues. V was cut by 4 bases and J by 3 bases, with 14 bases left in between. This clone has only one observation. The antigen is undetermined. Pooled samples include second doses given at about 4 or 12 weeks. This receptor was taken from an adult who received the AZD1222 COVID-19 vaccine. The gene calls are TRBV2 and TRBJ2-3; TRBD1 is a possible D gene (5 bases). Sample: peripheral blood, taken 28 days after the second AZD1222 dose. CDR3 DNA: TGTGCCAGCAGTGTTGATCAGGGAAGGACAGATACGCAGTATTTT. Its protein product is CASSVDQGRTDTQYF.